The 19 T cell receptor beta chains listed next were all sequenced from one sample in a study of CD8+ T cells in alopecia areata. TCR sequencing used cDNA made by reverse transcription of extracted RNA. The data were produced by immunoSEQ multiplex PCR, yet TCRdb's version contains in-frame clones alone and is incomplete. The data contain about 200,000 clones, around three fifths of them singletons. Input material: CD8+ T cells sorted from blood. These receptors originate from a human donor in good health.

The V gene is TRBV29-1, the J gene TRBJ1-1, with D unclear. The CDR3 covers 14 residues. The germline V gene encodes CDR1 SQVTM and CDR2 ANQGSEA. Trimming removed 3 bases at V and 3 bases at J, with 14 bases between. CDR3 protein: CSVEGYPGDTEAFF. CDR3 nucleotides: TGCAGCGTTGAGGGATACCCCGGGGACACTGAAGCTTTCTTT.

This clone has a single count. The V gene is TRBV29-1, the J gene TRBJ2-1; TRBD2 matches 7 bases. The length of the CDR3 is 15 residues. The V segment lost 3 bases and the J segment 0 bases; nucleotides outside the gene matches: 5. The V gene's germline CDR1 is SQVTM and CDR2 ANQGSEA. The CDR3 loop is CSVDRGESSYNEQFF. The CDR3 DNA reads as TGCAGCGTTGATCGGGGGGAAAGCTCCTACAATGAGCAGTTCTTC.

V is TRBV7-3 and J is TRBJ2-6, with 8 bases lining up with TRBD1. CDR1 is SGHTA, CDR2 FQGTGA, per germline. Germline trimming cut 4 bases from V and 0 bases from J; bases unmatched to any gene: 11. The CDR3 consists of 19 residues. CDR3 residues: CASSYLRDRRSSGANVLTF. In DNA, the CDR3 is TGTGCCAGCAGCTACCTGCGGGACAGGCGTAGCTCTGGGGCCAACGTCCTGACTTTC.

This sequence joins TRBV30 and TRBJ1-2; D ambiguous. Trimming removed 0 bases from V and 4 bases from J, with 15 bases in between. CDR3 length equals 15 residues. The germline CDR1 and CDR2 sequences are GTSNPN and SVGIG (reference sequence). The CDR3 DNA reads TGTGCCTGGAGTGTAGACCCCCCCTCGGTCTATGGCTACACCTTC. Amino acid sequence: CAWSVDPPSVYGYTF.

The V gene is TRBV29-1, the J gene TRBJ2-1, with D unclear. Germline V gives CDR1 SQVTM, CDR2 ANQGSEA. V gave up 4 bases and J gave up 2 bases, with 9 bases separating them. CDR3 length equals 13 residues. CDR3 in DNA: TGCAGCGTTGTAGGGTGGACCTACAATGAGCAGTTCTTC. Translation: CSVVGWTYNEQFF.

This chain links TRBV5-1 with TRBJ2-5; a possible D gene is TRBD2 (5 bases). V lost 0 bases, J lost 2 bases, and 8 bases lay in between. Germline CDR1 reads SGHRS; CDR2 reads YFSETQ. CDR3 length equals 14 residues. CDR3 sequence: CASSLASGQETQYF. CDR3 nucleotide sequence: TGCGCCAGCAGCTTGGCCAGCGGACAAGAGACCCAGTACTTC.

CDR3 sequence: CASSLGTGHGYTF. DNA for the CDR3: TGTGCCAGCAGCTTGGGGACAGGGCATGGCTACACCTTC. The rearrangement joins TRBV5-6 to TRBJ1-2, with 8 positions matching TRBD1. The V gene end was trimmed by 0 bases and the J gene end by 6 bases; junction bases not matched to a gene: 1. The CDR3 totals 13 residues. Germline loops: CDR1 SGHDT, CDR2 YYEEEE.

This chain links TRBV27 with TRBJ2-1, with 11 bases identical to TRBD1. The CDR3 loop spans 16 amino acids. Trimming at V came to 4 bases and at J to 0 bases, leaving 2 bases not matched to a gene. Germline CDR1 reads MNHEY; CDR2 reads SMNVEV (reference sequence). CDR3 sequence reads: CASSSGTGGSYNEQFF. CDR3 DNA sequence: TGTGCCAGCAGTTCTGGGACAGGGGGCTCCTACAATGAGCAGTTCTTC.

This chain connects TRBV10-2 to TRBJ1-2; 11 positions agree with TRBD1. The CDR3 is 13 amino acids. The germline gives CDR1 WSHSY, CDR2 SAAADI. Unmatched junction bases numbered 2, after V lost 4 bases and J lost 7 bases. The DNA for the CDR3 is TGCGCCAGCAGTGTCGGGACAGGGGGTGGCTACACCTTC. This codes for CASSVGTGGGYTF.

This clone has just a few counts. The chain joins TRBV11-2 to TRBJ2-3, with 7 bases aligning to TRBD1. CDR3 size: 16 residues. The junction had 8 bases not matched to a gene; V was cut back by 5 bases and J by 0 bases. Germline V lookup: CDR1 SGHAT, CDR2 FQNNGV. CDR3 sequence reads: CASSHRTGSSTDTQYF. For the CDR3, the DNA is TGTGCCAGCAGCCACCGGACAGGTTCTAGCACAGATACGCAGTATTTT.

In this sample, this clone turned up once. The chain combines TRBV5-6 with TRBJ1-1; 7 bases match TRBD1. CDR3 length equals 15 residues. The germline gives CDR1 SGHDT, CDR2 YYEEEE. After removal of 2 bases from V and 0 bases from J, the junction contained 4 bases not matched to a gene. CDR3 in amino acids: CASSLGGTVNTEAFF. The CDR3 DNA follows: TGTGCCAGCAGCTTAGGGGGGACAGTGAACACTGAAGCTTTCTTT.

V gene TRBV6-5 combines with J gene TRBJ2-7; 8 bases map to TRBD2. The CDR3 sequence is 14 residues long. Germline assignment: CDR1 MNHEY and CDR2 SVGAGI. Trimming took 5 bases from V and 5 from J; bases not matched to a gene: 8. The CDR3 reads CASSPSGGQDEQYF. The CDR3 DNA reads TGTGCCAGCAGTCCCTCGGGGGGGCAAGACGAGCAGTACTTC.

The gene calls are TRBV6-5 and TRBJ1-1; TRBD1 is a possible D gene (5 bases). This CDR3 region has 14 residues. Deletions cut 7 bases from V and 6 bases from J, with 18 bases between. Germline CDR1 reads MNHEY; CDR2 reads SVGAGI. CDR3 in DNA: TGTGCCAGCACCATGGGTATCAGGGCAGCTGAAGCTTTCTTT. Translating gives CASTMGIRAAEAFF.

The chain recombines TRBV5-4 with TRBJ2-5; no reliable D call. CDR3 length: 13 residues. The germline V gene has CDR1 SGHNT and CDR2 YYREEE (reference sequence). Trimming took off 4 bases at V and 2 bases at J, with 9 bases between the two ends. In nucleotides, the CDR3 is TGTGCCAGCAGCCCCCGTGGGCAAGAGACCCAGTACTTC. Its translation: CASSPRGQETQYF.

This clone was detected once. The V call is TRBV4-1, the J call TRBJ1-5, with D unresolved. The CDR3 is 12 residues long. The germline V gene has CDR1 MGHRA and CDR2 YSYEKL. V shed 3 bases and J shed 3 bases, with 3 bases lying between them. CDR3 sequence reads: CASSHSNQPQHF. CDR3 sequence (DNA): TGCGCCAGCAGCCACTCCAATCAGCCCCAGCATTTT.

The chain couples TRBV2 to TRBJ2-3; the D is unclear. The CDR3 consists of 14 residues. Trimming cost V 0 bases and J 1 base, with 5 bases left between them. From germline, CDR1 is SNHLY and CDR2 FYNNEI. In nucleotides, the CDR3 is TGTGCCAGCAGTGAAGCAGGAGGCACAGATACGCAGTATTTT. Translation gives CASSEAGGTDTQYF.

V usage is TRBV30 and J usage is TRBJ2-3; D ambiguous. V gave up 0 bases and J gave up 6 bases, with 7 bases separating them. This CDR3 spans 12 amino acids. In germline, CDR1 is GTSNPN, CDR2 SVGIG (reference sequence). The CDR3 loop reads CAWSVGLDTQYF. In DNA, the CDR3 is TGTGCCTGGAGTGTAGGTTTGGATACGCAGTATTTT.

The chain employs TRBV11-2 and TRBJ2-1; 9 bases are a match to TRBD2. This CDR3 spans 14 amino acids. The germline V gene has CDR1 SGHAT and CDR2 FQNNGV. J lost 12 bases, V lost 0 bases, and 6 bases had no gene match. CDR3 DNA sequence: TGTGCCAGCAGCTTAGAGTTTAGCGGGGGCCCGCAGTTCTTC. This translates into CASSLEFSGGPQFF.

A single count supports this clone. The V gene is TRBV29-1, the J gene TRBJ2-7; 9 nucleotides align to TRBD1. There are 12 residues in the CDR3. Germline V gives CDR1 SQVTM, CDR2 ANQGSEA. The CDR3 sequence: CSTGTGSAEQYF. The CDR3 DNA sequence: TGCAGTACCGGGACAGGGAGCGCCGAGCAGTACTTC.